This T cell receptor (beta chain) came from a study of cytomegalovirus exposure and HLA in healthy donors. Study-wide points: Investigators reported 164 TCR beta chains as tied to cytomegalovirus. Based on reports, TCR beta sequences accurately predicted HLA-A and HLA-B alleles for most subjects.

PCR primers comprised 60 Vbeta and 13 Jbeta primers. Generated by immunoSEQ multiplex PCR, the TCRdb table keeps only in-frame clones and is missing some. The sample consists of under 70,000 clones, approximately 63% of them appearing once. A note on this clone: Its cognate antigen is unknown.

CDR3 length equals 13 residues. J gave up 11 bases and V 1 base, and 7 bases lay outside the gene matches. Germline V lookup: CDR1 SGHTA, CDR2 FQGNSA. Sequencing was done on a sample of PBMCs. The genes are TRBV7-2 and TRBJ1-1, with 7 bases lining up with TRBD1. The receptor was derived from a woman between 55 and 75 years old in good health and CMV-seropositive. CDR3 bases: TGTGCCAGCAGCTTAGACGGGAAACAGGGGGCTTTCTTT. As protein: CASSLDGKQGAFF.